The T cell receptor beta chain under discussion was sequenced for a study of blood T cell repertoires in COVID-19. About the research overall: The United States, Italy and Spain were the sources of the acute and convalescent COVID-19 samples.

V was cut by 2 bases and J by 1 base, with 8 bases left in between. In germline, CDR1 is SGHAT, CDR2 FQNNGV. The CDR3 is 15 amino acids. The sample holds a few counts of this clone. In the study's own analysis: Estimation of nucleated cell counts relied on the amplification of reference gene primers. Assay used: immunoSEQ multiplex PCR; TCRdb lists only in-frame clones, some missing. V and J calls and clone size are as listed in that table; D and trimming were resolved from the DNA. The sample contains approximately 500,000 clones, 80% to 90% of which appear only once. This chain joins TRBV11-2 and TRBJ2-2; D remains ambiguous. Sequenced input: peripheral blood. This clonotype was sampled from a human donor in a cohort sampled during active COVID-19. The CDR3 nucleotides read TGTGCCAGCAGCTTACAACTCGAGAACACCGGGGAGCTGTTTTTT. Amino acids: CASSLQLENTGELFF.